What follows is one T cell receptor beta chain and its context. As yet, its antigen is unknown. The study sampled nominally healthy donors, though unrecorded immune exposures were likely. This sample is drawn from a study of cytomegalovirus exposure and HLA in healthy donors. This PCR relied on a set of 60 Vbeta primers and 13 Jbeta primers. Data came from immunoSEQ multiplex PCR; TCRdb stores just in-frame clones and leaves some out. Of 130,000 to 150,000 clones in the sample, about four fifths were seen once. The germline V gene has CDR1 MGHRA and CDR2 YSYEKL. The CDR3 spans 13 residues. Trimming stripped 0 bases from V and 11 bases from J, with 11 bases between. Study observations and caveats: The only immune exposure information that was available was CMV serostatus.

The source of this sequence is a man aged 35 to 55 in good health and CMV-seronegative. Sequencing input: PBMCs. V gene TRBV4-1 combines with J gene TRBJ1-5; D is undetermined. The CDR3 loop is CASSQDVSPSQHF. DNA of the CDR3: TGCGCCAGCAGCCAAGATGTGTCCCCCTCCCAGCATTTT.